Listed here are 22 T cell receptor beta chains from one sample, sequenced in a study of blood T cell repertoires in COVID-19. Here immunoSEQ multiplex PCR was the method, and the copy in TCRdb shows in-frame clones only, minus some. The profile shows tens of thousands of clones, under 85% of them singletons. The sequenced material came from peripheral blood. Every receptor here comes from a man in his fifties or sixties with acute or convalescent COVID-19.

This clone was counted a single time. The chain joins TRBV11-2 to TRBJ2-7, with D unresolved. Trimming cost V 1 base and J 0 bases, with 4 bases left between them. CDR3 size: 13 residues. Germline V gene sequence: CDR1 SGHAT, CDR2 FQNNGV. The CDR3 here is CASSLASSYEQYF. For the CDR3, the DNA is TGTGCCAGCAGCTTAGCCAGCTCCTACGAGCAGTACTTC.

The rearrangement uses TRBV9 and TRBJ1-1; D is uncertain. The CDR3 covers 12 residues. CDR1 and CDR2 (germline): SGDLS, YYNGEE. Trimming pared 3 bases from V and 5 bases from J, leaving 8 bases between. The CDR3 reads CASSEGDTEAFF. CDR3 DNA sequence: TGTGCCAGCAGCGAAGGAGATACTGAAGCTTTCTTT.

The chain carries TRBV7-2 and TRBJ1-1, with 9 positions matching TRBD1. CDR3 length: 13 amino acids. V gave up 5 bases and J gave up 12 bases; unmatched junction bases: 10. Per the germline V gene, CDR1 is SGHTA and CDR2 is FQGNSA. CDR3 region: CASSIGDRDFTFF. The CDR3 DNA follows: TGTGCCAGCAGCATAGGGGACAGGGACTTTACTTTCTTT.

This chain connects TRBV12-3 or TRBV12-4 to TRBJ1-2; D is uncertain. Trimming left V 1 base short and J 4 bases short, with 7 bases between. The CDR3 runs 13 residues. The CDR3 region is CASSLGSGYGYTF. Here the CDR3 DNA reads TGTGCCAGCAGTTTAGGGAGCGGCTATGGCTACACCTTC.

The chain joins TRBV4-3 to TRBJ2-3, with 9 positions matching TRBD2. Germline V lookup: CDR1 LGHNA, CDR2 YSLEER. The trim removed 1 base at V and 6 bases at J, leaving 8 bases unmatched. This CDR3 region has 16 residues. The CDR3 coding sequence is TGCGCCAGCAGCCAAGCGACTAGCGGAGGCCTTGATACGCAGTATTTT. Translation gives CASSQATSGGLDTQYF.

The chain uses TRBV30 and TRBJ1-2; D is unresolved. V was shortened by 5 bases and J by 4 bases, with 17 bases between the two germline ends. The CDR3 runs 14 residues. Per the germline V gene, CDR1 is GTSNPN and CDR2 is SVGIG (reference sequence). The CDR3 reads CAWRSNDGAYGYTF. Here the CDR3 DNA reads TGTGCCTGGCGATCTAATGACGGAGCCTATGGCTACACCTTC. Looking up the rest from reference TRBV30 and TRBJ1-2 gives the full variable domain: SQTIHQWPATLVQPVGSPLSLECTVEGTSNPNLYWYRQAAGRGLQLLFYSVGIGQISSEVPQNLSASRPQDRQFILSSKKLLLSDSGFYLCAWRSNDGAYGYTFGSGTRLTVV.

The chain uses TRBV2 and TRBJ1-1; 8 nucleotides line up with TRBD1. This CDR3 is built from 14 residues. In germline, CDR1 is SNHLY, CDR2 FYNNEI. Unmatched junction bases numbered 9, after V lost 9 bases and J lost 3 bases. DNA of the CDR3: TGTGCCAGGACAGGGGTAGGGGTGGACACTGAAGCTTTCTTT. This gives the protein CARTGVGVDTEAFF.

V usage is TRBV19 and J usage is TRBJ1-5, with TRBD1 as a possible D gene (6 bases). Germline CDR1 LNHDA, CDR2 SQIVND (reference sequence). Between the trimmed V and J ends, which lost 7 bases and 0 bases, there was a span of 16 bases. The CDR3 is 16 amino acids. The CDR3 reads CASKGDTPYSNQPQHF. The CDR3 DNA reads TGTGCCAGTAAGGGGGACACCCCCTATAGCAATCAGCCCCAGCATTTT.

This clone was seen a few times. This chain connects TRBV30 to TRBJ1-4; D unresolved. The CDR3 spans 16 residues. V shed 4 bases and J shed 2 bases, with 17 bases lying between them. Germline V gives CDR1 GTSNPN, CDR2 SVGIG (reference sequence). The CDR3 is CAWNSNGLGTNEKLFF. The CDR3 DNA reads TGTGCCTGGAATTCGAACGGACTGGGGACTAATGAAAAACTGTTTTTT.

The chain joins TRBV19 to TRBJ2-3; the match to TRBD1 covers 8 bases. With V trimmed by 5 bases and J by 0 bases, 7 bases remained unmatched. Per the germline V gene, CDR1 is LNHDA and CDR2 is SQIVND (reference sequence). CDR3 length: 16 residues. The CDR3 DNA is TGTGCCAGTAGTGAGACAGGGGTGGTTAGCACAGATACGCAGTATTTT. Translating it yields CASSETGVVSTDTQYF. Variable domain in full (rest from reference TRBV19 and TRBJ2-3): DGGITQSPKYLFRKEGQNVTLSCEQNLNHDAMYWYRQDPGQGLRLIYYSQIVNDFQKGDIAEGYSVSREKKESFPLTVTSAQKNPTAFYLCASSETGVVSTDTQYFGPGTRLTVL.

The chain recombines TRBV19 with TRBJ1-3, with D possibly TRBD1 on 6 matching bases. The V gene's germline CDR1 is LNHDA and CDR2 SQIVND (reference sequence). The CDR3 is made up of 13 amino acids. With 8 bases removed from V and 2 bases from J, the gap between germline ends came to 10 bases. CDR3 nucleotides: TGTGCCAGTCAGGGGATGACTGGAAACACCATATATTTT. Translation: CASQGMTGNTIYF.

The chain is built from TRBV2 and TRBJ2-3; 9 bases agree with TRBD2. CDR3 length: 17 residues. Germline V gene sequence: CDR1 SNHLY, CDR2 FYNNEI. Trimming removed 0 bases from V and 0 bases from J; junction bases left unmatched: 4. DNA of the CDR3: TGTGCCAGCAGTGAAGCGTTACTAGCGGGTAGCACAGATACGCAGTATTTT. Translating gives CASSEALLAGSTDTQYF.

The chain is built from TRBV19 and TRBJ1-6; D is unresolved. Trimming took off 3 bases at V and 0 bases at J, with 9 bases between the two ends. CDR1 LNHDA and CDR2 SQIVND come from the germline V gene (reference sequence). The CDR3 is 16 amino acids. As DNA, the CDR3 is TGTGCCAGTAGTATTCTCGGGAACTCCTATAATTCACCCCTCCACTTT. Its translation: CASSILGNSYNSPLHF.

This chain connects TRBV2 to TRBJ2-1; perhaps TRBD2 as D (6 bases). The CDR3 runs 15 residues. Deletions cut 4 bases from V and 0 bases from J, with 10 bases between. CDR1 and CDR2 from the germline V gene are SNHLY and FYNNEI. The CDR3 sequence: CASSVVGGSYNEQFF. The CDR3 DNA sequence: TGTGCCAGCAGTGTCGTGGGGGGCTCCTACAATGAGCAGTTCTTC.

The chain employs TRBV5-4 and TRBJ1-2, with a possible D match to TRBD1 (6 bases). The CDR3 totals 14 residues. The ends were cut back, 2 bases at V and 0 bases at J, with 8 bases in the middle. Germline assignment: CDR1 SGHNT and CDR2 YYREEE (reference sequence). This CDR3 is CASSFGGSNYGYTF. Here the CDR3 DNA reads TGTGCCAGCAGCTTTGGGGGCTCTAACTATGGCTACACCTTC.

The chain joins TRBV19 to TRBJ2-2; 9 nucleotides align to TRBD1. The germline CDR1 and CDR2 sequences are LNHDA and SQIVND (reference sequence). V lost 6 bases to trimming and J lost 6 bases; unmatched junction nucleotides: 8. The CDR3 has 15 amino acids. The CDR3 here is CASRNTGGRAGELFF. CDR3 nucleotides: TGTGCCAGTAGAAACACAGGGGGCCGGGCCGGGGAGCTGTTTTTT.

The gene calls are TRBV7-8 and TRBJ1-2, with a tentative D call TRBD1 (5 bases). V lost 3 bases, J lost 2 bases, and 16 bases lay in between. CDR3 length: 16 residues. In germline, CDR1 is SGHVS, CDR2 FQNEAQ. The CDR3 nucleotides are TGTGCCAGCAGCTTTCGGGGGGGGATCGCGAACTATGGCTACACCTTC. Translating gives CASSFRGGIANYGYTF.

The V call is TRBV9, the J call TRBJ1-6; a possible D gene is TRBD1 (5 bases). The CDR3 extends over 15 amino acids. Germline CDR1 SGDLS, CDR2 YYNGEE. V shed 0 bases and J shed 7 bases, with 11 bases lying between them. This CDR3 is CASSVEQAINSPLHF. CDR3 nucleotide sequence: TGTGCCAGCAGCGTAGAACAGGCTATCAATTCACCCCTCCACTTT.

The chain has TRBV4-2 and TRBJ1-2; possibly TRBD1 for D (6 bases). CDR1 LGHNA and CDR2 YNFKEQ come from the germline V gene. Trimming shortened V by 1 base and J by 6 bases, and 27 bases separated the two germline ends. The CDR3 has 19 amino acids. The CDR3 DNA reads TGTGCCAGCAGCCAAGTTGGGAGACAGGAAGGGACCCTAATTCATGGCTACACCTTC. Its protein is CASSQVGRQEGTLIHGYTF.

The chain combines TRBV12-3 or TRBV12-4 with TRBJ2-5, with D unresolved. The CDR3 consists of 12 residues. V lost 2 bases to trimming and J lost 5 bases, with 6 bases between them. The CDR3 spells CASSLRAETQYF. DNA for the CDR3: TGTGCCAGCAGTTTACGAGCGGAGACCCAGTACTTC.

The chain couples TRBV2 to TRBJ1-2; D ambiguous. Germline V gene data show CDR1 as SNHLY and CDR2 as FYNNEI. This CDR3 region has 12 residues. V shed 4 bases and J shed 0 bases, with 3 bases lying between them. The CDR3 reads CASSVTNYGYTF. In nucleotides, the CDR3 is TGTGCCAGCAGTGTTACTAACTATGGCTACACCTTC. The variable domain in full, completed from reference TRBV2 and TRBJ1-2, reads EPEVTQTPSHQVTQMGQEVILRCVPISNHLYFYWYRQILGQKVEFLVSFYNNEISEKSEIFDDQFSVERPDGSNFTLKIRSTKLEDSAMYFCASSVTNYGYTFGSGTRLTVV.

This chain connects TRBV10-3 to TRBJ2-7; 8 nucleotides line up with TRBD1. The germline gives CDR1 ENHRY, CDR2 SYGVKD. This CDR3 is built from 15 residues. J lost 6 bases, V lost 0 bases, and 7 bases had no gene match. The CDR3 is CAISESGRQGSEQYF. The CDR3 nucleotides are TGTGCCATCAGTGAGTCGGGTAGACAGGGGAGCGAGCAGTACTTC.